These 14 T cell receptor beta chains were sequenced from one sample in a study of cytomegalovirus exposure and HLA in healthy donors. Primers: 60 Vbeta forward and 13 Jbeta reverse. Profiling relied on immunoSEQ multiplex PCR, and the TCRdb table lists in-frame clones only, not all of them. This sample's table reports 120,000 to 150,000 clones. Material: PBMCs. These receptors were obtained from a woman younger than 30 in good health and CMV-seronegative.

This chain connects TRBV5-4 to TRBJ2-3, with 11 bases identical to TRBD2. V lost 2 bases to trimming and J lost 3 bases; unmatched junction nucleotides: 5. CDR1 SGHNT and CDR2 YYREEE come from the germline V gene (reference sequence). The length of the CDR3 is 16 residues. CDR3: CASSFPGLAATDTQYF. DNA for the CDR3: TGTGCCAGCAGCTTTCCGGGACTAGCGGCAACAGATACGCAGTATTTT.

The J gene is TRBJ2-3, the V gene TRBV7-3; 8 bases fit TRBD2. Germline loops: CDR1 SGHTA, CDR2 FQGTGA. The CDR3 has 16 residues. J lost 0 bases, V lost 2 bases, and 4 bases had no gene match. This CDR3 reads CASSLGLAGSTDTQYF. CDR3 DNA: TGTGCCAGCAGCTTAGGATTAGCGGGAAGCACAGATACGCAGTATTTT. The full variable domain, in which reference TRBV7-3 and TRBJ2-3 provide the parts outside the CDR3, is GAGVSQTPSNKVTEKGKYVELRCDPISGHTALYWYRQSLGQGPEFLIYFQGTGAADDSGLPNDRFFAVRPEGSVSTLKIQRTERGDSAVYLCASSLGLAGSTDTQYFGPGTRLTVL.

The genes are TRBV9 and TRBJ1-2; 9 bases map to TRBD1. There are 17 residues in the CDR3. Looked up from germline, CDR1 is SGDLS and CDR2 is YYNGEE. The J segment lost 0 bases and the V segment lost 0 bases, leaving 6 bases of the junction unmatched. For the CDR3, the DNA is TGTGCCAGCAGCGTAGATGGACAGGGGTCCACTAACTATGGCTACACCTTC. This sequence encodes CASSVDGQGSTNYGYTF.

The rearrangement uses TRBV4-1 and TRBJ1-1; TRBD1 matches at 10 bases. The CDR3 is made up of 16 amino acids. Germline CDR1 reads MGHRA; CDR2 reads YSYEKL. Germline trimming cut 2 bases from V and 1 base from J; bases unmatched to any gene: 4. The CDR3 sequence: CASSQPGQGRNTEAFF. DNA for the CDR3: TGCGCCAGCAGCCAACCGGGACAGGGGAGGAACACTGAAGCTTTCTTT.

This rearrangement joins TRBV7-9 to TRBJ1-1, with 9 bases lining up with TRBD1. Germline assignment: CDR1 SEHNR and CDR2 FQNEAQ (reference sequence). This CDR3 has 14 amino acids. The V and J ends lost 5 bases and 7 bases, in that order; junction bases with no gene match: 8. The CDR3 here is CASSVRDRALEAFF. The DNA for the CDR3 is TGTGCCAGCAGCGTTAGGGACAGGGCACTTGAAGCTTTCTTT. The entire variable domain, with the rest obtained from reference TRBV7-9 and TRBJ1-1, is as follows: DTGVSQNPRHKITKRGQNVTFRCDPISEHNRLYWYRQTLGQGPEFLTYFQNEAQLEKSRLLSDRFSAERPKGSFSTLEIQRTEQGDSAMYLCASSVRDRALEAFFGQGTRLTVV.

The J gene is TRBJ2-7, the V gene TRBV19, with TRBD2 matching over 7 bases. V shed 5 bases, J shed 0 bases, and the junction held 7 bases outside the gene matches. The length of the CDR3 is 15 residues. CDR1 and CDR2 (germline): LNHDA, SQIVND (reference sequence). The CDR3 DNA reads as TGTGCCAGTAGTCCTTCAGCGGGGATCTCCTACGAGCAGTACTTC. Amino acids: CASSPSAGISYEQYF.

This chain connects TRBV7-9 to TRBJ2-1; tentative D call: TRBD2 (5 bases). The germline V gene has CDR1 SEHNR and CDR2 FQNEAQ (reference sequence). CDR3 size: 16 residues. Trimming pared 2 bases from V and 9 bases from J, leaving 20 bases between. CDR3 coding DNA: TGTGCCAGCAGCTTACGAGGGAGTGTAACTCTCAGTGAGCAGTTCTTC. Residues: CASSLRGSVTLSEQFF.

This chain links TRBV5-4 with TRBJ2-7; 11 nucleotides align to TRBD2. From germline, CDR1 is SGHNT and CDR2 YYREEE (reference sequence). The CDR3 covers 14 residues. J was trimmed by 4 bases and V by 6 bases; bases with no gene match: 6. CDR3 residues: CASTRGLAAYEQYF. CDR3 in DNA: TGTGCCAGCACACGGGGACTAGCGGCTTACGAGCAGTACTTC.

V gene TRBV6-1 combines with J gene TRBJ2-7; 8 nucleotides agree with TRBD2. J gave up 0 bases and V 4 bases, and 5 bases lay outside the gene matches. The CDR3 is 15 amino acids. Germline CDR1 and CDR2: MNHNS and SASEGT. This chain's CDR3 is CASSGSSGSSYEQYF. The CDR3, as DNA: TGTGCCAGCAGTGGATCCAGCGGGAGCTCCTACGAGCAGTACTTC.

The chain combines TRBV18 with TRBJ1-1, with unresolved D. CDR1 is KGHSH, CDR2 LQKENI, per germline. V lost 2 bases, J lost 1 base, and 8 bases lay in between. This CDR3 spans 14 amino acids. The CDR3 spells CASSPGAENTEAFF. The CDR3 DNA reads as TGTGCCAGCTCACCAGGAGCTGAGAACACTGAAGCTTTCTTT.

The chain joins TRBV5-1 to TRBJ2-5; TRBD2 agrees at 11 bases. V was clipped by 2 bases and J by 4 bases; unmatched bases: 10. This CDR3 has 17 residues. From germline, CDR1 is SGHRS and CDR2 YFSETQ. The CDR3 sequence: CASSLSGSLAGGETQYF. Written as DNA, the CDR3 is TGCGCCAGCAGCTTAAGTGGTTCCCTAGCGGGAGGAGAGACCCAGTACTTC.

The chain employs TRBV7-9 and TRBJ1-3; D not resolved. From germline, CDR1 is SEHNR and CDR2 FQNEAQ (reference sequence). The CDR3 contains 12 residues. Trimming cost V 10 bases and J 4 bases, with 11 bases left between them. This CDR3 reads CATRTVGNTIYF. The CDR3 nucleotides read TGTGCCACTAGGACTGTCGGAAACACCATATATTTT.

The chain links TRBV11-3 to TRBJ2-4; 8 bases agree with TRBD1. The junction had 6 bases not matched to a gene; V was cut back by 5 bases and J by 9 bases. CDR1 SGHNT and CDR2 YENEEA come from the germline V gene. The CDR3 length is 13 residues. CDR3 DNA sequence: TGTGCCAGCAGCGCAGGGGGCTCGGGCATTCAGTACTTC. The encoded protein is CASSAGGSGIQYF.

This rearrangement joins TRBV29-1 to TRBJ2-3, with a weak D call TRBD1 (5 bases). The CDR3 extends over 13 amino acids. Trimming removed 3 bases at V and 2 bases at J, with 9 bases between. The germline CDR1 and CDR2 sequences are SQVTM and ANQGSEA. DNA for the CDR3: TGCAGCGTTGACGCGGACATCACAGATACGCAGTATTTT. This sequence encodes CSVDADITDTQYF.